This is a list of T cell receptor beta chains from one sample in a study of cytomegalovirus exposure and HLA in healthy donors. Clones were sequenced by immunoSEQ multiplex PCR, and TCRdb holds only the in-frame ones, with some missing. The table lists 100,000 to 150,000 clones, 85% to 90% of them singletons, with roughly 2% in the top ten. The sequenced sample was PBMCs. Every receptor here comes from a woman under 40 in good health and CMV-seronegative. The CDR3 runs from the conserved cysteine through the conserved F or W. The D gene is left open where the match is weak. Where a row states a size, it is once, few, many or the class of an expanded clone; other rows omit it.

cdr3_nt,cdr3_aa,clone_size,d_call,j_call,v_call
TGCGCCAGCAGCCAAGGGGACAGCTCCTACAATGAGCAGTTCTTC,CASSQGDSSYNEQFF,.,TRBD1,TRBJ2-1,TRBV4-1
TGTGCCAGCACCAGGACAGGGGCCACCGGGGAGCTGTTTTTT,CASTRTGATGELFF,.,TRBD1,TRBJ2-2,TRBV6-5
TGTGCCAGCAGTTACTCGACAGGGAATAACTATGGCTACACCTTC,CASSYSTGNNYGYTF,.,TRBD1,TRBJ1-2,TRBV6-5
TGCGCCAGCAGCCAAGCGCGGGGGGCGAACCAAGAGACCCAGTACTTC,CASSQARGANQETQYF,once,TRBD2,TRBJ2-5,TRBV4-3
TGCGCCAGTGAACTCGGGACTAGCGGGGGAATGGGCACAGATACGCAGTATTTT,CASELGTSGGMGTDTQYF,.,TRBD2,TRBJ2-3,TRBV5-1
TGTGCCAGCAGTTTTGGGCACCCGGGGGATCAGCCCCAGCATTTT,CASSFGHPGDQPQHF,.,.,TRBJ1-5,TRBV28
TGTGCCAGTAGTTGGACAGGGCCTTCCTACGAGCAGTACTTC,CASSWTGPSYEQYF,.,TRBD1,TRBJ2-7,TRBV19
TGTGCCAGCAGTATGGACAGCTCTGGAAACACCATATATTTT,CASSMDSSGNTIYF,.,.,TRBJ1-3,TRBV6-1
TGTGCCAGTAGTATAGTCCTTTCTAGTACCTACGAGCAGTACTTC,CASSIVLSSTYEQYF,.,.,TRBJ2-7,TRBV19
TGTGCCATCAGTGAGTCTGAGGAGGGACAGGTAATCGAAGAGCAGTACTTC,CAISESEEGQVIEEQYF,.,TRBD1,TRBJ2-7,TRBV10-3
TGTGCCAGCAGCCGCGGGAGGGGTCCCGAACTGGGCACCGGGGAGCTGTTTTTT,CASSRGRGPELGTGELFF,.,TRBD2,TRBJ2-2,TRBV7-8
TGTGCCAGCAGTACTCGAGGGGGCCCAAACTATGGCTACACCTTC,CASSTRGGPNYGYTF,.,TRBD1,TRBJ1-2,TRBV27
TGCGCCAGCAGCCAAGATTTTGGCAGTAATCAGCCCCAGCATTTT,CASSQDFGSNQPQHF,.,.,TRBJ1-5,TRBV4-3
TGTGCCAGTAGTATTCTGTCAGGAGGGAACACTGAAGCTTTCTTT,CASSILSGGNTEAFF,.,.,TRBJ1-1,TRBV19
TGTGCCAGCAGCTTGGGTGGCCGCGGGGACACTGAAGCTTTCTTT,CASSLGGRGDTEAFF,.,.,TRBJ1-1,TRBV13
TGTGCCAGCAGTACAGGGCGCCAGCCCCAGCATTTT,CASSTGRQPQHF,.,.,TRBJ1-5,TRBV27
TGCGCCAGCAGCGCTAAGGGGCAAAAGGGCAATCAGCCCCAGCATTTT,CASSAKGQKGNQPQHF,.,.,TRBJ1-5,TRBV5-1
TGTGCCAGTAGTAAACAGGGGGCCACAGATACGCAGTATTTT,CASSKQGATDTQYF,.,TRBD1,TRBJ2-3,TRBV19
TGTGCCAGCAGCTTAGAGCGGGACAACAATGAAAAACTGTTTTTT,CASSLERDNNEKLFF,once,.,TRBJ1-4,TRBV7-6
TGCAGCGTGGACTGGATGTCCGAGCAGTACTTC,CSVDWMSEQYF,.,.,TRBJ2-7,TRBV29-1
TGTGCCAGCAGCTTGTCGTCTAGCGGACGCACAGATACGCAGTATTTT,CASSLSSSGRTDTQYF,.,TRBD2,TRBJ2-3,TRBV5-8
TGTGCCAGCAGTCACGACAGGGGCCCCTACGAGCAGTACTTC,CASSHDRGPYEQYF,.,TRBD1,TRBJ2-7,TRBV6-1
TGTGCCAGCAGGGTTCTCCAGCGGGGGGTAAACAATGAGCAGTTCTTC,CASRVLQRGVNNEQFF,.,TRBD2,TRBJ2-1,TRBV6-6
TGCGCCAGCAGCCAAGACGGTAGCACAGATACGCAGTATTTT,CASSQDGSTDTQYF,.,.,TRBJ2-3,TRBV4-3
TGTGCCAGCTCACCGAACGTCCAGACAGGCCGGAACACCGGGGAGCTGTTTTTT,CASSPNVQTGRNTGELFF,.,.,TRBJ2-2,TRBV18
TGTGCCAGCAGCTGGGCAACGGACACAGATACGCAGTATTTT,CASSWATDTDTQYF,.,.,TRBJ2-3,TRBV7-9
TGTGCCAGCAGCTTAGGGGCAGGGGGTTGGACCGGGGAGCTGTTTTTT,CASSLGAGGWTGELFF,.,TRBD1,TRBJ2-2,TRBV11-2